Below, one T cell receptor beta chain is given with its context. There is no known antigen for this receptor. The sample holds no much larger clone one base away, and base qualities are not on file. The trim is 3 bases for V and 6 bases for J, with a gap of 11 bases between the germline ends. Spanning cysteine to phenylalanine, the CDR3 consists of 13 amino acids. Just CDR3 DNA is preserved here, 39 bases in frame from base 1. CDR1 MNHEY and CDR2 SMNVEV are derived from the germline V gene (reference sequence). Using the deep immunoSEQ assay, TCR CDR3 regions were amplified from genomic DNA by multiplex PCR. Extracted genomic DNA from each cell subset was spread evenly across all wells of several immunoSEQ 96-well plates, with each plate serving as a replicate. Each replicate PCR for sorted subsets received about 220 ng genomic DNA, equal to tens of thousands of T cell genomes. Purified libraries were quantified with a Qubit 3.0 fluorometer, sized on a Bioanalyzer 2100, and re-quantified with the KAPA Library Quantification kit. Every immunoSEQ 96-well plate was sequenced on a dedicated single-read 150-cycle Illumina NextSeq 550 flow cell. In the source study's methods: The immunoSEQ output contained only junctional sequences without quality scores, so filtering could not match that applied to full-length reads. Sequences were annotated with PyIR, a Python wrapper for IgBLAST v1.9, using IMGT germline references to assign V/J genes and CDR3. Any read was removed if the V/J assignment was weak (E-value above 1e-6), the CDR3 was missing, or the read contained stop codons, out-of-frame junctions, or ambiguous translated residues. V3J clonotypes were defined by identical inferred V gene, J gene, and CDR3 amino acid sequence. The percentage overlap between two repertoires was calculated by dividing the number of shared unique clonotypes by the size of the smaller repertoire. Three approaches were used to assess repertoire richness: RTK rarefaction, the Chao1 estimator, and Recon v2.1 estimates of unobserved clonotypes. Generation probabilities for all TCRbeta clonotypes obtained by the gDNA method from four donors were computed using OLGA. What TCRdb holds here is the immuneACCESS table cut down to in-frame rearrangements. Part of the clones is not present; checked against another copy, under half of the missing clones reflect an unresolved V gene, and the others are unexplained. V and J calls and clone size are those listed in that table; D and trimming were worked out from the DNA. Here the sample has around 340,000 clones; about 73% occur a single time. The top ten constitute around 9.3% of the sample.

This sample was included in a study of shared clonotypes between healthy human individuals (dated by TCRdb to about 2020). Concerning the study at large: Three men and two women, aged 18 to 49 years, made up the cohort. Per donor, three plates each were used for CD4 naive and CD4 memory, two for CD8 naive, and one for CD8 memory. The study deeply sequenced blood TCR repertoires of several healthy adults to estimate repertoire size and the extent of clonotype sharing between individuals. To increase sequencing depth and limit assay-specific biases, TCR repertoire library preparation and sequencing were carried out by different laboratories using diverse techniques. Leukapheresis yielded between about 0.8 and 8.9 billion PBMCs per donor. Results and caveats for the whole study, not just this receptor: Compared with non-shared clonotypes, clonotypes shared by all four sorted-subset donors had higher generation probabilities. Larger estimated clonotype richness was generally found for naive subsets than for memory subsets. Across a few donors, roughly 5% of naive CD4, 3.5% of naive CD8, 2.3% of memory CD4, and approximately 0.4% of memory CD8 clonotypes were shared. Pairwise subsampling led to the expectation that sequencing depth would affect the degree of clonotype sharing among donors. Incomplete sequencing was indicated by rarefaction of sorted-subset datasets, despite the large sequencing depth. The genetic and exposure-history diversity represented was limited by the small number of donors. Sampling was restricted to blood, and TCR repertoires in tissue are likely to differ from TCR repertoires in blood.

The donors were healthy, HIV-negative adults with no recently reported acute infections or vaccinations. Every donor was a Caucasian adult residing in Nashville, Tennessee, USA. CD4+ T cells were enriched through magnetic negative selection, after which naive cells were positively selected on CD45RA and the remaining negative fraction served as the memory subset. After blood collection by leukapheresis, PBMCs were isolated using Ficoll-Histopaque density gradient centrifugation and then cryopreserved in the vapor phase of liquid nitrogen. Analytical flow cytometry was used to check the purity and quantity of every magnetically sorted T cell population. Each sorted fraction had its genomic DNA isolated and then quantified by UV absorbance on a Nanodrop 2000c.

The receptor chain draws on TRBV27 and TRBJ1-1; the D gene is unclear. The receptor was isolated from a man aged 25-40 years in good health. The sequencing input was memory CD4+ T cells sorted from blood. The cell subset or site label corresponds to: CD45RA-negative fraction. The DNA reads TGTGCCAGCAGTTTGGTAGGTCAAGCTGAAGCTTTCTTT. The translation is CASSLVGQAEAFF.